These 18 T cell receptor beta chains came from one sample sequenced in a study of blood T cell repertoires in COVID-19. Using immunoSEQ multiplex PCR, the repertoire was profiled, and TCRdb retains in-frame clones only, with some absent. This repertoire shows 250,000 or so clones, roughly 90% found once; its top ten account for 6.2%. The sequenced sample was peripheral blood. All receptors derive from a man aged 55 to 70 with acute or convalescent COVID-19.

The CDR3 DNA reads TGTGCCACCAGTGATTCGGCGGGACAGAGGTCCCAAGAGACCCAGTACTTC. Translating it yields CATSDSAGQRSQETQYF. The chain combines TRBV24-1 with TRBJ2-5; D perhaps matches TRBD1 (7 bases). Per the germline V gene, CDR1 is KGHDR and CDR2 is SFDVKD. V lost 2 bases and J 1 base, leaving 16 bases between the germline ends. The CDR3 is made up of 17 amino acids.

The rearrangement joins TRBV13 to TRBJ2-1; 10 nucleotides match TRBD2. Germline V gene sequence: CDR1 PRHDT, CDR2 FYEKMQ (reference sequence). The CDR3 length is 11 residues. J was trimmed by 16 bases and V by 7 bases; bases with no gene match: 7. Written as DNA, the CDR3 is TGTGCCAGCACCGCCGGACTAGCGGCATTCTTC. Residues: CASTAGLAAFF.

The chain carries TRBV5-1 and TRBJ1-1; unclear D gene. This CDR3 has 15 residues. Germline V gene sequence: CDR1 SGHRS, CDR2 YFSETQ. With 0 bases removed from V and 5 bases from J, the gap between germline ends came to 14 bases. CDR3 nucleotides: TGCGCCAGCAGCTTGGACGGCCGGGGAGGAACTGAAGCTTTCTTT. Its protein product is CASSLDGRGGTEAFF.

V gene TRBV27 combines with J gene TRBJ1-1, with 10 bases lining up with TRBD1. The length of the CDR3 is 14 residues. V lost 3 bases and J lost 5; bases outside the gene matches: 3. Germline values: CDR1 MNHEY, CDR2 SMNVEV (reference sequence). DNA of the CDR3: TGTGCCAGCAGTTTCCCGGGACAGGGGACTGAAGCTTTCTTT. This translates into CASSFPGQGTEAFF.

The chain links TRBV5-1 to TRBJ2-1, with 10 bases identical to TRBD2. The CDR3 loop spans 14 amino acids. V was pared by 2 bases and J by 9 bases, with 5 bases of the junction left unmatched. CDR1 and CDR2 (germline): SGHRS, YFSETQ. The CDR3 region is CASSLQREGSEQFF. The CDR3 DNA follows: TGCGCCAGCAGCTTACAGCGGGAGGGGAGTGAGCAGTTCTTC. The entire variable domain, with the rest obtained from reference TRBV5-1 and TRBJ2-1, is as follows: KAGVTQTPRYLIKTRGQQVTLSCSPISGHRSVSWYQQTPGQGLQFLFEYFSETQRNKGNFPGRFSGRQFSNSRSEMNVSTLELGDSALYLCASSLQREGSEQFFGPGTRLTVL.

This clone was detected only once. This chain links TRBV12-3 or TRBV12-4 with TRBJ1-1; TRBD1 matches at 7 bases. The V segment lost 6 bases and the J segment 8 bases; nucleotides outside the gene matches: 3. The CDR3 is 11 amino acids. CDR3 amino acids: CASSDRVEAFF. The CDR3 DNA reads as TGTGCCAGCAGCGACAGGGTGGAAGCTTTCTTT.

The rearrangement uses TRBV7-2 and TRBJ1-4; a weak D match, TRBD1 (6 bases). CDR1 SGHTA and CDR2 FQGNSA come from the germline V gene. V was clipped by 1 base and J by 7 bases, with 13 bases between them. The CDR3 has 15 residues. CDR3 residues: CASSLGGGEVEKLFF. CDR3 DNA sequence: TGTGCCAGCAGCTTAGGCGGGGGCGAAGTTGAAAAACTGTTTTTT.

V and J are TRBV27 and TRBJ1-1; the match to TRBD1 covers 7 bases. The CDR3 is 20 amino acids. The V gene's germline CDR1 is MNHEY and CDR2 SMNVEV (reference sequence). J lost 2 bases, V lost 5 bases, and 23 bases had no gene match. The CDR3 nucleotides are TGTGCCAGCAGTACACCCCCAGGGGACAGCTTAAATGTGGGAAACACTGAAGCTTTCTTT. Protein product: CASSTPPGDSLNVGNTEAFF.

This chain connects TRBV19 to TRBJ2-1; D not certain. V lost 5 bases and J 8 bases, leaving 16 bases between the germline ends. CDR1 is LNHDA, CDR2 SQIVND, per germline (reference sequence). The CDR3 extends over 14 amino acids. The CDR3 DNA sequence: TGTGCCAGTAGTCCTCGCCTAGACTCTGATGAGCAGTTCTTC. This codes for CASSPRLDSDEQFF. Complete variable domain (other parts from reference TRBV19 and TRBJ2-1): DGGITQSPKYLFRKEGQNVTLSCEQNLNHDAMYWYRQDPGQGLRLIYYSQIVNDFQKGDIAEGYSVSREKKESFPLTVTSAQKNPTAFYLCASSPRLDSDEQFFGPGTRLTVL.

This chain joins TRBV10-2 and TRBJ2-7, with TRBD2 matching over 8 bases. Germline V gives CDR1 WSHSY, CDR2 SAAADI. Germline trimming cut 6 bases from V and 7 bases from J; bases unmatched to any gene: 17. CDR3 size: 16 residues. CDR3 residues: CASSPGRGTPDGEQYF. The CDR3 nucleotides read TGCGCCAGCAGCCCCGGGAGGGGGACGCCGGATGGGGAGCAGTACTTC.

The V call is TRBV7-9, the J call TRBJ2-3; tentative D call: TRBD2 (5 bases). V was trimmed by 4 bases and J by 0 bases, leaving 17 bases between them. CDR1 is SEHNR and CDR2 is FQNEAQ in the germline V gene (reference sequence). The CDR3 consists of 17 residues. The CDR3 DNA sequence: TGTGCCAGCAGCTCGTTCTTAGCGATCCTTAGCACAGATACGCAGTATTTT. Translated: CASSSFLAILSTDTQYF.

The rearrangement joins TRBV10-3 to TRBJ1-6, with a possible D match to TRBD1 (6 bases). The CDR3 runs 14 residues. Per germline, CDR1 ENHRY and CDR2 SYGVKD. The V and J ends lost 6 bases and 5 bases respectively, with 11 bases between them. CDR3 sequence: CAIRGGHDNSPLHF. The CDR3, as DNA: TGTGCCATCAGGGGGGGGCACGATAATTCACCCCTCCACTTT.

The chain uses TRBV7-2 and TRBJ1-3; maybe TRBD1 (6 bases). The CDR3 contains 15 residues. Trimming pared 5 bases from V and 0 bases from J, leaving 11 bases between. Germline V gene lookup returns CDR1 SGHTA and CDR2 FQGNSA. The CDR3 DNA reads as TGTGCCAGCAGCGCACAGGGATCCTCTGGAAACACCATATATTTT. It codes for CASSAQGSSGNTIYF.

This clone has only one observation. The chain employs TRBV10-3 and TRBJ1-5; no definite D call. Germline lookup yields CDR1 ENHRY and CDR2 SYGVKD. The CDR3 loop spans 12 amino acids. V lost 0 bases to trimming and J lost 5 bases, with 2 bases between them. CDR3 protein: CAISESDQPQHF. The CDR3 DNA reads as TGTGCCATCAGTGAGTCCGATCAGCCCCAGCATTTT.

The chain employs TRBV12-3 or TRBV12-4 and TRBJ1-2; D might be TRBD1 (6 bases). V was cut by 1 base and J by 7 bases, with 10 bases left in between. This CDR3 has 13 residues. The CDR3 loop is CASSLVGGSGYTF. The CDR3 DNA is TGTGCCAGCAGTTTAGTAGGGGGTAGTGGCTACACCTTC.

The CDR3 region is CASIEQPLAAERETQYF. The CDR3 nucleotides read TGTGCCAGCATCGAACAGCCATTAGCGGCGGAAAGGGAGACCCAGTACTTC. The chain recombines TRBV7-2 with TRBJ2-5; tentatively, D is TRBD2 (6 bases). The V and J ends lost 7 bases and 5 bases respectively, with 26 bases between them. The germline V gene encodes CDR1 SGHTA and CDR2 FQGNSA. The CDR3 length is 17 residues.

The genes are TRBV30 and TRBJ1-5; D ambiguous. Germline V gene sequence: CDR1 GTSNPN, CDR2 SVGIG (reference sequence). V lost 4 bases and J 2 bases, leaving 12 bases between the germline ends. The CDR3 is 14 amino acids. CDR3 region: CAWTRDGGNQPQHF. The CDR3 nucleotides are TGTGCCTGGACCCGAGACGGGGGCAATCAGCCCCAGCATTTT.

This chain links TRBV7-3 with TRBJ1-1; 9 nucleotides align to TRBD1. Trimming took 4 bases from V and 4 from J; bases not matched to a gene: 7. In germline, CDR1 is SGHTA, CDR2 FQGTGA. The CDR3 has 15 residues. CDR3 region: CASSSIRTGATEAFF. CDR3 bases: TGTGCCAGCAGCTCCATCCGGACAGGGGCCACTGAAGCTTTCTTT.